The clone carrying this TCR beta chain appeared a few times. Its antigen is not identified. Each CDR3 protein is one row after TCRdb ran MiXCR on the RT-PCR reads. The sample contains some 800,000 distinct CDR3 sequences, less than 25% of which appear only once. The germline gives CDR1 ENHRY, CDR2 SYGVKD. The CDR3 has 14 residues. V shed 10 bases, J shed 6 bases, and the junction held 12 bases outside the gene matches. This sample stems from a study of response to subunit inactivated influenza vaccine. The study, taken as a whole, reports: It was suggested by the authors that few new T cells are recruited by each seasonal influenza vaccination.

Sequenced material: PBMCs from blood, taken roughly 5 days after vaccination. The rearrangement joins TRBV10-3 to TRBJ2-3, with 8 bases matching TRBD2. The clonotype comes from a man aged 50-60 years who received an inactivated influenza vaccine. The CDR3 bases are TGTGCCACCACTACTAGGGCGGGAGGCGATACGCAGTATTTT. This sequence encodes CATTTRAGGDTQYF.